Each of the 3 T cell receptor beta chains below was sequenced from the same sample in a study of regulatory T cells in long-lasting Graves disease. Library construction for TCR beta used iRepertoire HTBI primers and Arm-PCR of CDR3 regions. TCRdb reprocessed the multiplex PCR reads via MiXCR and lists one record per CDR3 protein. The sample includes hundreds of thousands of distinct CDR3 sequences, roughly 15% seen only once; the top ten take around 19%. Documented time point: newly diagnosed GD, antithyroid drugs for less than 3 months. Scientists built the TCR library using RNA that was extracted from PBMCs. Another study also made use of these data, one on T cells in Graves' hyperthyroidism and ophthalmopathy.

The source material was peripheral blood mononuclear cells (PBMCs), sampled at new diagnosis, from a patient treated with antithyroid drugs. The receptor source for this set is a woman in her twenties or thirties with Graves disease.

This clonotype was picked up many times. V gene TRBV28 combines with J gene TRBJ1-2; 8 bases are shared with TRBD1. V gave up 5 bases and J gave up 0 bases; unmatched junction bases: 5. The CDR3 totals 15 residues. The germline V gene encodes CDR1 MDHEN and CDR2 SYDVKM. The CDR3 is CASSPMGQANYGYTF. The CDR3 coding sequence is TGTGCCAGCAGTCCGATGGGACAGGCTAACTATGGCTACACCTTC.

This chain joins TRBV15 and TRBJ2-1, with D hard to call. Trimming stripped 6 bases from V and 7 bases from J, with 10 bases between. CDR1 LNHNV and CDR2 YYDKDF come from the germline V gene (reference sequence). The CDR3 extends over 12 amino acids. CDR3: CATRLDGNEQFF. The CDR3 bases are TGTGCCACCAGGCTCGACGGGAATGAGCAGTTCTTC.

This clonotype was seen a few times. The chain joins TRBV7-9 to TRBJ2-7, with D possibly being TRBD2 (5 bases). Germline CDR1 and CDR2: SEHNR and FQNEAQ (reference sequence). The CDR3 totals 13 residues. V lost 4 bases, J lost 4 bases, and 11 bases lay in between. The CDR3 DNA reads TGTGCCAGCAGCTCGCGAAGGGAGTACGAGCAGTACTTC. It translates to CASSSRREYEQYF.